One and the same sample provided the 15 T cell receptor beta chains below, sequenced in a study of CD8 T cells in ankylosing spondylitis. Study conclusions and caveats: A motif of several highly homologous TCR beta variants was seen as apparently characteristic of ankylosing spondylitis blood.

In TCRdb, the 5' RACE reads were re-called with MiXCR into one record per CDR3 protein. The sample lists about 220,000 distinct CDR3 sequences; approximately 16% were seen once. Which antigens these TCRs recognize remains unknown. The sample consisted of blood, either unsorted or a sorted T cell fraction (not recorded which). The receptors were gathered from a male donor with ankylosing spondylitis.

This clonotype has only a few counts. This chain uses TRBV28 with TRBJ2-1, with no clear D. The CDR3 is 13 residues long. Germline V gene sequence: CDR1 MDHEN, CDR2 SYDVKM. Deletions cut 7 bases from V and 2 bases from J, with 9 bases between. The CDR3 reads CASTRTAYNEQFF. DNA of the CDR3: TGTGCCAGCACCAGAACTGCCTACAATGAGCAGTTCTTC.

This clonotype has just a few counts. This rearrangement joins TRBV25-1 to TRBJ2-1, with D maybe TRBD2 (5 bases). The CDR3 length is 12 residues. Trimming took off 6 bases at V and 5 bases at J, with 8 bases between the two ends. Germline-derived CDR1 and CDR2 are MGHDK and SYGVNS. The CDR3: CASSSGDNEQFF. CDR3 bases: TGTGCCAGCAGCTCCGGGGACAATGAGCAGTTCTTC.

The chain carries TRBV4-1 and TRBJ2-1; 13 bases map to TRBD2. The ends lost 0 bases at V and 10 bases at J; junction bases unmatched: 6. There are 16 residues in the CDR3. Germline CDR1 and CDR2: MGHRA and YSYEKL. The CDR3 protein is CASSQESTSGRVEQFF. The CDR3 region has the DNA TGCGCCAGCAGCCAAGAATCCACTAGCGGGAGGGTCGAGCAGTTCTTC.

The V gene is TRBV20-1, the J gene TRBJ2-7; the D call may be TRBD1 or TRBD2 (5 bases each). This CDR3 is 15 amino acids long. V lost 3 bases and J 2 bases, leaving 17 bases between the germline ends. Germline V gene data show CDR1 as DFQATT and CDR2 as SNEGSKA (reference sequence). This chain's CDR3 is CSARGREQLPYEQYF. The CDR3 DNA reads as TGCAGTGCTAGGGGCAGGGAGCAACTTCCCTACGAGCAGTACTTC.

The table lists this clonotype with a count of one. This chain joins TRBV4-1 and TRBJ2-3, with D perhaps matching TRBD1 (5 bases). Trimming shortened V by 8 bases and J by 2 bases, and 14 bases separated the two germline ends. Germline CDR1 and CDR2: MGHRA and YSYEKL. There are 14 residues in the CDR3. CDR3 coding DNA: TGCGCCAGCGCCCCCCCGGACAACACAGATACGCAGTATTTT. It yields the protein CASAPPDNTDTQYF.

This clonotype has more than one count but fewer than ten. The chain uses TRBV29-1 and TRBJ2-2; the match to TRBD2 covers 9 bases. The CDR3 is 15 amino acids. Germline V CDR1 and CDR2: SQVTM, ANQGSEA. V shed 4 bases, J shed 0 bases, and the junction held 3 bases outside the gene matches. The CDR3 DNA reads TGCAGCGTTGTCACTAGCGGGCCGAACACCGGGGAGCTGTTTTTT. This translates into CSVVTSGPNTGELFF.

This clonotype turned up a few times. The chain links TRBV27 to TRBJ2-3; D call uncertain. Germline lookup yields CDR1 MNHEY and CDR2 SMNVEV (reference sequence). V dropped 2 bases and J dropped 6 bases, with 9 bases sitting between them. The CDR3 extends over 13 amino acids. CDR3 nucleotide sequence: TGTGCCAGCAGTTTAATCACACAGGATACGCAGTATTTT. Translated, it gives CASSLITQDTQYF.

This clonotype was observed a handful of times. The V call is TRBV4-1, the J call TRBJ2-7, with D possibly TRBD2 on 7 matching bases. The CDR3 is made up of 15 amino acids. Trimming stripped 3 bases from V and 2 bases from J, with 14 bases between. In germline, CDR1 is MGHRA, CDR2 YSYEKL. The CDR3 loop reads CASSQGGGTAYEQYF. CDR3 DNA sequence: TGCGCCAGCAGCCAGGGGGGGGGCACTGCCTACGAGCAGTACTTC.

The rearrangement links TRBV7-2 to TRBJ1-2; a possible D gene is TRBD1 (6 bases). The CDR3 length is 14 residues. The germline gives CDR1 SGHTA, CDR2 FQGNSA. Trimming took 1 base from V and 4 from J, leaving 10 bases between them. CDR3 protein: CASSLGTASYGYTF. The CDR3 coding sequence is TGTGCCAGCAGCTTAGGGACAGCTTCCTATGGCTACACCTTC.

This clonotype has only a few counts. This sequence joins TRBV7-9 and TRBJ2-4; tentative D call: TRBD2 (5 bases). Between the trimmed V and J ends, which lost 1 base and 4 bases, there was a span of 8 bases. This CDR3 spans 14 amino acids. Germline CDR1 is SEHNR and CDR2 is FQNEAQ (reference sequence). The CDR3 sequence is CASSLVTSKNIQYF. Written as DNA, the CDR3 is TGTGCCAGCAGCTTAGTTACTAGTAAAAACATTCAGTACTTC.

This clonotype was seen a handful of times. The genes are TRBV5-6 and TRBJ2-7; 7 bases are shared with TRBD1. The germline V gene has CDR1 SGHDT and CDR2 YYEEEE. This CDR3 comprises 15 residues. V gave up 0 bases and J gave up 4 bases; unmatched junction bases: 7. CDR3 amino acids: CASSLVRGGRYEQYF. The CDR3 nucleotides are TGTGCCAGCAGCTTGGTACGAGGGGGCAGGTACGAGCAGTACTTC.

This clonotype was seen a few times. V gene TRBV6-5 combines with J gene TRBJ1-1; possible D gene TRBD1, 5 bases. CDR1 is MNHEY, CDR2 SVGAGI, per germline. The CDR3 loop spans 16 amino acids. V lost 2 bases to trimming and J lost 1 base, with 14 bases between them. The DNA of the CDR3 is TGTGCCAGCAGTTACGGGGCAGCCATCGGGAACACTGAAGCTTTCTTT. It is translated as CASSYGAAIGNTEAFF.

This clonotype was observed a few times. The V call is TRBV28, the J call TRBJ1-3; 7 bases agree with TRBD1. The trim removed 5 bases at V and 3 bases at J, leaving 4 bases unmatched. CDR1 and CDR2 from the germline V gene are MDHEN and SYDVKM. The CDR3 contains 14 residues. Here the CDR3 reads CASSLRGFGNTIYF. The DNA for the CDR3 is TGTGCCAGCAGTCTCAGGGGGTTTGGAAACACCATATATTTT.

This clonotype turned up a few times. The chain joins TRBV28 to TRBJ2-1; D unclear. CDR1 and CDR2 (germline): MDHEN, SYDVKM. The CDR3 has 10 residues. The ends were cut back, 5 bases at V and 10 bases at J, with 6 bases in the middle. CDR3 in amino acids: CASSEIEQFF. The CDR3 DNA is TGTGCCAGCAGTGAGATAGAGCAGTTCTTC.

This clonotype came up a few times. The gene calls are TRBV3-1 and TRBJ1-2; D unresolved. Trimming cost V 4 bases and J 8 bases, with 11 bases left between them. Germline assignment: CDR1 LGHDT and CDR2 YNNKEL (reference sequence). The CDR3 sequence is 12 residues long. The DNA of the CDR3 is TGTGCCAGCAGCCCCGGGCTAAACGGCTACACCTTC. Encoded protein: CASSPGLNGYTF.